The 15 T cell receptor beta chains in this list originate from one sample, sequenced in a study of blood T cells in healthy people across ages. Through a sample-barcoded 5' primer and a J-beta primer mix, a second PCR was run for roughly 7 to 12 cycles. From the 5' RACE reads, TCRdb called clonotypes with MiXCR, one entry per CDR3 protein. The sample includes approximately 800,000 distinct CDR3 sequences, roughly 40% seen only once; the top ten take 10% to 15%. Input material: blood. The source is a man between 18 and 35 years old in good health.

This clonotype was found once. The chain joins TRBV7-2 to TRBJ2-1; 9 nucleotides agree with TRBD1. The germline V gene has CDR1 SGHTA and CDR2 FQGNSA. CDR3 size: 15 residues. Trimming removed 0 bases from V and 6 bases from J; junction bases left unmatched: 3. CDR3: CASSLAGTGINEQFF. CDR3 coding DNA: TGTGCCAGCAGCTTAGCCGGGACAGGGATCAATGAGCAGTTCTTC.

This clonotype was observed a handful of times. The rearrangement joins TRBV27 to TRBJ2-5, with 8 bases identical to TRBD1. This CDR3 has 16 residues. The trim removed 5 bases at V and 2 bases at J, leaving 10 bases unmatched. The germline V gene has CDR1 MNHEY and CDR2 SMNVEV (reference sequence). CDR3 DNA sequence: TGTGCCAGCAGTCCTACAGGGGGAAGGGAACAAGAGACCCAGTACTTC. Encoded protein: CASSPTGGREQETQYF.

This sequence joins TRBV29-1 and TRBJ1-2; no clear D. V dropped 4 bases and J dropped 6 bases, with 18 bases sitting between them. This CDR3 region has 14 residues. Germline V gene sequence: CDR1 SQVTM, CDR2 ANQGSEA. CDR3 nucleotide sequence: TGCAGCGTTGGAGGGTTAGGGTCGGTAAATGGCTACACCTTC. Amino acids: CSVGGLGSVNGYTF.

This clonotype was picked up one time. The rearrangement uses TRBV12-3 or TRBV12-4 and TRBJ1-5; no clear D. Trimming took 3 bases from V and 6 from J, leaving 12 bases between them. The CDR3 runs to 14 residues. In nucleotides, the CDR3 is TGTGCCAGCAGTTTGGGCATCGAAGTTCAGCCCCAGCATTTT. Its protein is CASSLGIEVQPQHF.

The CDR3 sequence: CASSVSPGTYEQYF. The CDR3 coding sequence is TGTGCCAGCAGCGTAAGCCCAGGGACCTACGAGCAGTACTTC. V is TRBV9 and J is TRBJ2-7; D perhaps matches TRBD1 (5 bases). The CDR3 spans 14 residues. Germline CDR1 and CDR2: SGDLS and YYNGEE. V was trimmed by 1 base and J by 2 bases, leaving 10 bases between them.

This clonotype came up a few times. The V gene is TRBV21-1, the J gene TRBJ1-1; the listed D gene, TRBD1, was not tested against the DNA. TRBV21-1 is listed as a pseudogene. This CDR3 spans 14 amino acids. The DNA of the CDR3 is TGTGCCAGCAGCCACTGGGCGGGGAGCACTGAAGCTTTCTTT. Its protein is CASSHWAGSTEAFF.

This chain's CDR3 is CASRKDTAGELFF. In DNA, the CDR3 is TGCGCCAGCAGAAAGGACACAGCCGGGGAGCTGTTTTTT. The chain has TRBV5-1 and TRBJ2-2; D is possibly TRBD1 (5 bases). Germline CDR1 and CDR2: SGHRS and YFSETQ. V dropped 5 bases and J dropped 6 bases, with 11 bases sitting between them. CDR3 size: 13 residues.

This chain uses TRBV12-3 or TRBV12-4 with TRBJ1-2; TRBD1 matches at 7 bases. The CDR3 totals 13 residues. The junction had 5 bases not matched to a gene; V was cut back by 7 bases and J by 3 bases. The DNA of the CDR3 is TGTGCCAGCACCGAGACAGGGTACTATGGCTACACCTTC. It codes for CASTETGYYGYTF.

This rearrangement joins TRBV5-1 to TRBJ1-6; D is uncertain. Per the germline V gene, CDR1 is SGHRS and CDR2 is YFSETQ. The CDR3 length is 15 residues. The V end lost 5 bases, the J end lost 0 bases, and 9 bases lay between the germline ends. DNA for the CDR3: TGCGCCAGCAGAACGGGGAACTCCTATAATTCACCCCTCCACTTT. Protein sequence: CASRTGNSYNSPLHF.

The genes are TRBV6-2 or TRBV6-3 and TRBJ2-7, with D maybe TRBD1 (5 bases). The V gene's germline CDR1 is MNHEY and CDR2 SVGEGT. The CDR3 is made up of 13 amino acids. V dropped 5 bases and J dropped 4 bases, with 12 bases sitting between them. The CDR3 DNA follows: TGTGCCAGCAGTACAGGACCGAATTACGAGCAGTACTTC. Its protein product is CASSTGPNYEQYF.

This chain joins TRBV6-5 and TRBJ1-2; 8 nucleotides align to TRBD1. CDR1 is MNHEY and CDR2 is SVGAGI in the germline V gene. V dropped 6 bases and J dropped 8; count of bases not matched to a gene: 5. The CDR3 sequence is 12 residues long. The CDR3 bases are TGTGCCAGCAGAGCCAGACAGGGGGGCTACACCTTC. Its translation is CASRARQGGYTF.

The chain recombines TRBV7-2 with TRBJ2-5, with TRBD2 identical over 7 bases. The last part of the DNA fits TRBJ2-1 better; the J call may be wrong. The CDR3 totals 15 residues. Germline V gives CDR1 SGHTA, CDR2 FQGNSA. CDR3 loop: CASSSPPSGEETQFF. DNA of the CDR3: TGTGCCAGCAGCTCCCCCCCTAGCGGTGAAGAGACCCAGTTCTTC.

About this clonotype itself: One base away lies a much larger clone, so this may be a sequencing read error. V usage is TRBV20-1 and J usage is TRBJ2-7, with TRBD2 matching 7 bases. The CDR3 has 14 residues. The ends lost 3 bases at V and 3 bases at J; junction bases unmatched: 8. Looked up from germline, CDR1 is DFQATT and CDR2 is SNEGSKA (reference sequence). CDR3 sequence (DNA): TGCAGTGCTAGCGGTCCGACTAGCATCTACGAGCAGTACTTC. This codes for CSASGPTSIYEQYF.

This clonotype was seen more than once but under ten times. The chain uses TRBV12-3 or TRBV12-4 and TRBJ2-5, with D possibly TRBD1 on 6 matching bases. There are 14 residues in the CDR3. Between the trimmed V and J ends, which lost 5 bases and 11 bases, there was a span of 21 bases. This chain's CDR3 is CASSTLTGYDEQYF. The CDR3 DNA follows: TGTGCCAGCAGTACACTGACAGGTTACGATGAGCAGTACTTC.

Worth noting for this clonotype: This may stem from a read error, because a much larger clone lies one nucleotide away. The CDR3 coding sequence is TGCACCAGCAGCCAAGGGAGGGTTAGCTCCTACAATGAGCAGTTCTTC. This encodes CTSSQGRVSSYNEQFF. V is TRBV4-3 and J is TRBJ2-1, with 7 positions matching TRBD2. The CDR3 length is 16 residues. Per the germline V gene, CDR1 is LGHNA and CDR2 is YSLEER.